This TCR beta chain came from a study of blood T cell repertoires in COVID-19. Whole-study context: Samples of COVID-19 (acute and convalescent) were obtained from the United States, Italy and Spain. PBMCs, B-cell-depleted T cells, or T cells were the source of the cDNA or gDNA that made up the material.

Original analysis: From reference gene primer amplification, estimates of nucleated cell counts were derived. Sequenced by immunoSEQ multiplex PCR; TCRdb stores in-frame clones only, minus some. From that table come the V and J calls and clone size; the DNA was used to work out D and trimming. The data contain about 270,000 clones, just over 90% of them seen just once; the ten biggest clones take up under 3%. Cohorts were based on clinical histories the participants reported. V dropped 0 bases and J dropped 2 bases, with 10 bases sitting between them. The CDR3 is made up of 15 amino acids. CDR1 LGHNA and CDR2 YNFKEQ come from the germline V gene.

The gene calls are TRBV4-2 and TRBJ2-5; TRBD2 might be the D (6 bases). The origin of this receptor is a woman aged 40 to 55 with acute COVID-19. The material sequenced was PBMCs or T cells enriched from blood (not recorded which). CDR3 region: CASSQELGGQETQYF. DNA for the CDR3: TGTGCCAGCAGCCAAGAACTGGGGGGACAAGAGACCCAGTACTTC.